This TCR beta chain was documented in a study of T cell repertoires and Cas9 in healthy adults. Across the study: Multi-effector potency, cytotoxicity and lineage were assessed in SpCas9-reactive CD4 and CD8 T cells. Study-wide points: SpCas9-reactive regulatory T cells reportedly mitigated SpCas9-reactive effector T cells in vitro.

The repertoire was sequenced with immunoSEQ multiplex PCR; TCRdb's copy has only in-frame clones and lacks some. Of some 15,000 clones listed, roughly 89% were seen once; the top ten hold around 1.5%. On this clone itself: Its specificity is unknown.

With 4 bases removed from V and 11 bases from J, the gap between germline ends came to 17 bases. CDR1 is SGHTA and CDR2 is FQGTGA in the germline V gene. This CDR3 is 14 amino acids long. The rearrangement uses TRBV7-3 and TRBJ2-2, with D uncertain. This clonotype originated in a human donor in good health. Sequencing input: Tregs (CD4+, CD25+, CD127-, CD137-, CD154-) from PBMCs; culture status not recorded. The CDR3 bases are TGTGCCAGCAGCTATACGGGCCAACGGGCCGAGCTGTTTTTT. Translated, it gives CASSYTGQRAELFF.